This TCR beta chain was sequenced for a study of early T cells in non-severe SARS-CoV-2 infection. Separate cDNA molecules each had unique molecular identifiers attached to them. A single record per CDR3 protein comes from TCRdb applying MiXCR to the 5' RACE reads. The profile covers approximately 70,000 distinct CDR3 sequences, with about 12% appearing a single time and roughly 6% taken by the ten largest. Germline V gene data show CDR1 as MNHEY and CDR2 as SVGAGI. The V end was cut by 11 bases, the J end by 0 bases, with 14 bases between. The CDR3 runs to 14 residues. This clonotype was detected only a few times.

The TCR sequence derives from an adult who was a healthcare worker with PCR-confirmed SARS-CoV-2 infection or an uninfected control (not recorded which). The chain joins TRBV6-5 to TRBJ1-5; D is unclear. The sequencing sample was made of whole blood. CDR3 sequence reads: CACRSGYSNQPQHF. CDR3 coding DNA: TGTGCCTGTCGTTCGGGTTATAGCAATCAGCCCCAGCATTTT.